Presented here are 7 T cell receptor beta chains from one specimen sequenced in a study of radiotherapy plus CTLA-4 blockade in lung cancer. The repertoire was sequenced with immunoSEQ multiplex PCR; TCRdb's copy has only in-frame clones and lacks some. The data show under 35,000 clones, with about 70% seen just once and roughly 4.7% held by the top ten. The source material was peripheral blood, sampled from a patient treated with radiotherapy plus ipilimumab. The receptors were sampled from a human donor with non-small cell lung cancer whose response to radiotherapy plus ipilimumab could not be evaluated.

The chain employs TRBV5-5 and TRBJ1-1, with D unresolved. The CDR3 consists of 14 residues. V was pared by 5 bases and J by 4 bases, with 15 bases between. The germline V gene has CDR1 SGHKS and CDR2 YYEKEE (reference sequence). The CDR3 DNA reads as TGTGCCAGCAGGAGGGTAGAGAGCGGCACTGAAGCTTTCTTT. Translating gives CASRRVESGTEAFF.

The chain couples TRBV19 to TRBJ1-5, with D possibly matching TRBD1 (5 bases). The CDR3 runs to 15 residues. Trimming removed 2 bases at V and 2 bases at J, with 10 bases between. The V gene's germline CDR1 is LNHDA and CDR2 SQIVND (reference sequence). CDR3 sequence: CASSITRGGNQPQHF. In nucleotides, the CDR3 is TGTGCCAGTAGTATAACGCGGGGCGGCAATCAGCCCCAGCATTTT. The variable domain in full, with the rest retrieved from reference TRBV19 and TRBJ1-5, is DGGITQSPKYLFRKEGQNVTLSCEQNLNHDAMYWYRQDPGQGLRLIYYSQIVNDFQKGDIAEGYSVSREKKESFPLTVTSAQKNPTAFYLCASSITRGGNQPQHFGDGTRLSIL.

The V and J genes are TRBV19 and TRBJ2-7, with no clear D. V lost 7 bases, J lost 4 bases, and 23 bases lay in between. The CDR3 runs to 16 residues. CDR1 LNHDA and CDR2 SQIVND come from the germline V gene (reference sequence). The CDR3, as DNA: TGTGCCAGTACCCCAGTCTCCGGTGGCGGATATTACGAGCAGTACTTC. This codes for CASTPVSGGGYYEQYF.

CDR3 sequence reads: CASSYSRGGGGYTF. The DNA for the CDR3 is TGTGCCAGCAGTTACTCGAGGGGGGGCGGCGGCTACACCTTC. The V call is TRBV6-9, the J call TRBJ1-2; possibly TRBD1 for D (6 bases). Trimming pared 3 bases from V and 8 bases from J, leaving 16 bases between. CDR3 length: 14 residues. The germline gives CDR1 MNHGY, CDR2 SVAAGI.

The chain combines TRBV5-6 with TRBJ2-3; 10 nucleotides agree with TRBD2. The ends lost 3 bases at V and 5 bases at J; junction bases unmatched: 12. Germline V gene sequence: CDR1 SGHDT, CDR2 YYEEEE. The CDR3 loop spans 17 amino acids. CDR3 sequence reads: CASSSVGAGGPVDTQYF. In DNA form, the CDR3 reads TGTGCCAGCAGCTCGGTGGGAGCGGGAGGGCCGGTAGATACGCAGTATTTT.

The genes are TRBV10-3 and TRBJ2-1; 11 positions agree with TRBD2. The CDR3 sequence is 20 residues long. Germline values: CDR1 ENHRY, CDR2 SYGVKD. Unmatched junction bases numbered 18, after V lost 3 bases and J lost 5 bases. DNA of the CDR3: TGTGCCATCAGTGAAACCGGGTTTCAGACTAGCGGGACCGAACACAATGAGCAGTTCTTC. Translating gives CAISETGFQTSGTEHNEQFF.

The chain couples TRBV4-1 to TRBJ2-7, with 7 bases fitting TRBD1. Germline V lookup: CDR1 MGHRA, CDR2 YSYEKL. This CDR3 spans 15 amino acids. V dropped 4 bases and J dropped 3; count of bases not matched to a gene: 9. CDR3 in DNA: TGCGCCAGCAGCCCGTCCCCCGCAGGGGGCTACGAGCAGTACTTC. Its translation is CASSPSPAGGYEQYF.